The clone carrying this TCR beta chain was detected a few times. This entry belongs to a study of blood T cell repertoires in COVID-19. Across the whole study: COVID-19 samples collected from the United States, Italy and Spain covered acute and convalescent phases. From T cells, B-cell-depleted T cells, or PBMCs came the material, which was cDNA or gDNA.

Authors' data handling: Reference gene primer amplification yielded estimated nucleated cell counts. The method was immunoSEQ multiplex PCR; TCRdb's version includes in-frame clones alone and lacks a portion of them. V, J and clone size derive from that table, while D and trimming were established from the DNA sequence. Here the sample spans 55,000 to 80,000 clones, 65% to 85% being singletons. Sequenced material: peripheral blood. The clonotype was recovered from a human donor in a cohort sampled during active COVID-19.

CDR3 sequence: CASSPGLAGGASTDTQYF. The CDR3 DNA reads TGTGCCAGCAGCCCCGGACTAGCGGGGGGTGCTAGCACAGATACGCAGTATTTT. The chain links TRBV11-2 to TRBJ2-3; 14 nucleotides align to TRBD2. There are 18 residues in the CDR3. V gave up 5 bases and J gave up 0 bases; unmatched junction bases: 7. Germline V gene data show CDR1 as SGHAT and CDR2 as FQNNGV. Supplemented by reference TRBV11-2 and TRBJ2-3, the full variable domain reads EAGVAQSPRYKIIEKRQSVAFWCNPISGHATLYWYQQILGQGPKLLIQFQNNGVVDDSQLPKDRFSAERLKGVDSTLKIQPAKLEDSAVYLCASSPGLAGGASTDTQYFGPGTRLTVL.